A single sample is the source of the 21 T cell receptor beta chains below, sequenced in a study of vaccination and CD4 T cells after COVID-19. Documented treatment: approximately 11-day PBMC culture with coronavirus spike peptide pools or control peptides (ViraFEST assay). Their specific antigens are unknown. The Oncomine TCR Beta short-read assay sequenced DNA from cultured CD4+ T cells. TCRdb called the PCR reads again in MiXCR, with one record for every CDR3 protein. Of about 20,000 distinct CDR3 sequences listed, about half were seen once; the top ten hold less than 15%. The material sequenced was cultured CD4+ T cells from blood. These receptors all come from a human donor with COVID-19.

The chain uses TRBV11-2 and TRBJ1-5, with no clear D. This CDR3 is 16 amino acids long. Trimming left V 3 bases short and J 7 bases short, with 19 bases between. From germline, CDR1 is SGHAT and CDR2 FQNNGV. Written as DNA, the CDR3 is TGTGCCAGCAGCTTGAGAGCCGGCGGAGGTGGCCAGCCCCAGCATTTT. Translating it yields CASSLRAGGGGQPQHF.

This clonotype was counted between two and nine times. The rearrangement joins TRBV6-1 to TRBJ1-2; 9 nucleotides match TRBD1. CDR3 length equals 13 residues. CDR1 MNHNS and CDR2 SASEGT come from the germline V gene. The trim removed 7 bases at V and 5 bases at J, leaving 5 bases unmatched. CDR3 in amino acids: CASMEDRGYGYTF. The CDR3 DNA follows: TGTGCCAGCATGGAGGACAGGGGTTATGGCTACACCTTC.

J is TRBJ1-3 and V is TRBV6-1; no reliable D call. The V gene lost 2 bases and the J gene lost 1 base, with 6 bases spanning the gap. Germline lookup yields CDR1 MNHNS and CDR2 SASEGT. The CDR3 is 14 residues long. The CDR3, as DNA: TGTGCCAGCAGTGAACAGACGTCTGGAAACACCATATATTTT. Its protein is CASSEQTSGNTIYF.

This sequence joins TRBV7-9 and TRBJ1-6; D gene ambiguous. Germline V lookup: CDR1 SEHNR, CDR2 FQNEAQ (reference sequence). Trimming pared 6 bases from V and 5 bases from J, leaving 8 bases between. This CDR3 contains 13 residues. This CDR3 is CASRFLDNSPLHF. CDR3 DNA: TGTGCCAGCAGATTTCTAGATAATTCACCCCTCCACTTT.

This clonotype was seen only a few times. The V and J genes are TRBV6-2 or TRBV6-3 and TRBJ1-5, with unresolved D. Trimming took 5 bases from V and 0 from J, leaving 11 bases between them. This CDR3 comprises 15 residues. The germline gives CDR1 MNHEY, CDR2 SVGEGT. CDR3 protein: CASSRISYSNQPQHF. In DNA, the CDR3 is TGTGCCAGCAGTCGGATCTCATATAGCAATCAGCCCCAGCATTTT.

V and J are TRBV7-2 and TRBJ1-6; D might be TRBD1 (5 bases). CDR1 is SGHTA and CDR2 is FQGNSA in the germline V gene. Trimming left V 1 base short and J 6 bases short, with 13 bases between. The CDR3 runs to 16 residues. DNA of the CDR3: TGTGCCAGCAGCTTAGATTGGCAGGGCGGTAATTCACCCCTCCACTTT. Translating gives CASSLDWQGGNSPLHF.

This clonotype was observed a handful of times. CDR3 coding DNA: TGTGCCAGTAGATTATCCGGGACGGGGTACGAGCAGTACTTC. It translates to CASRLSGTGYEQYF. The V and J genes are TRBV19 and TRBJ2-7, with D perhaps matching TRBD1 or TRBD2 (5 bases each). Trimming shortened V by 6 bases and J by 4 bases, and 16 bases separated the two germline ends. Germline V gives CDR1 LNHDA, CDR2 SQIVND (reference sequence). This CDR3 region has 14 residues.

The genes are TRBV20-1 and TRBJ2-3, with D maybe TRBD1 (6 bases). Trimming shortened V by 3 bases and J by 2 bases, and 15 bases separated the two germline ends. Per germline, CDR1 DFQATT and CDR2 SNEGSKA (reference sequence). The CDR3 totals 15 residues. CDR3 nucleotides: TGCAGTGCTAGCGCCTCGGACAGAACCACAGATACGCAGTATTTT. It codes for CSASASDRTTDTQYF.

This clonotype was seen a handful of times. The chain employs TRBV7-2 and TRBJ1-5; D unclear. The CDR3 sequence is 14 residues long. Looked up from germline, CDR1 is SGHTA and CDR2 is FQGNSA. The V and J ends lost 3 bases and 1 base respectively, with 7 bases between them. The CDR3: CASSFGPSNQPQHF. The DNA for the CDR3 is TGTGCCAGCAGCTTTGGGCCGAGCAATCAGCCCCAGCATTTT.

This clonotype was detected only once. V usage is TRBV28 and J usage is TRBJ2-5; 7 bases line up with TRBD2. This CDR3 has 14 residues. Germline V gives CDR1 MDHEN, CDR2 SYDVKM. Germline trimming cut 7 bases from V and 3 bases from J; bases unmatched to any gene: 8. CDR3 DNA: TGTGCCAGCACCGAATGGCGGGGGAAAGAGACCCAGTACTTC. Translation: CASTEWRGKETQYF.

This clonotype appeared a few times. This chain connects TRBV6-2 or TRBV6-3 to TRBJ2-3; perhaps TRBD2 as D (6 bases). Germline CDR1 and CDR2: MNHEY and SVGEGT. This CDR3 has 14 amino acids. The CDR3 region is CAAGRGPSTDTQYF. Written as DNA, the CDR3 is TGTGCGGCGGGGCGGGGACCTAGCACAGATACGCAGTATTTT.

The chain recombines TRBV6-4 with TRBJ1-5; D not certain. V gave up 10 bases and J gave up 0 bases, with 4 bases separating them. Germline lookup yields CDR1 MRHNA and CDR2 SNTAGT. There are 11 residues in the CDR3. The CDR3 DNA follows: TGTGCCAACGATAGCAATCAGCCCCAGCATTTT. This gives the protein CANDSNQPQHF.

The genes are TRBV12-3 or TRBV12-4 and TRBJ1-2; the D is unclear. Trimming left V 5 bases short and J 0 bases short, with 10 bases between. This CDR3 region has 14 residues. As DNA, the CDR3 is TGTGCCAGCAGTGTAGGAACAGCTAACTATGGCTACACCTTC. Its translation: CASSVGTANYGYTF.

J is TRBJ2-5 and V is TRBV7-9; 9 nucleotides match TRBD2. CDR1 and CDR2 from the germline V gene are SEHNR and FQNEAQ (reference sequence). The length of the CDR3 is 15 residues. The V gene end was trimmed by 11 bases and the J gene end by 1 base; junction bases not matched to a gene: 11. CDR3 nucleotides: TGTGCCCTTCATTGGGGCGGGGGGGCCCAAGAGACCCAGTACTTC. It translates to CALHWGGGAQETQYF.

The chain joins TRBV27 to TRBJ1-2; 11 nucleotides align to TRBD1. Germline V lookup: CDR1 MNHEY, CDR2 SMNVEV (reference sequence). J lost 5 bases, V lost 6 bases, and 5 bases had no gene match. The CDR3 is 14 residues long. In nucleotides, the CDR3 is TGTGCCAGCAGCTTAGGACAGGGGGCATATGGCTACACCTTC. This codes for CASSLGQGAYGYTF.

This chain connects TRBV7-9 to TRBJ1-2; D gene ambiguous. Germline-derived CDR1 and CDR2 are SEHNR and FQNEAQ (reference sequence). This CDR3 comprises 14 residues. V shed 6 bases and J shed 5 bases, with 16 bases lying between them. CDR3 nucleotide sequence: TGTGCCAGCAGAGCTCCCGGGTTAGGGTATGGCTACACCTTC. This encodes CASRAPGLGYGYTF.

This clonotype showed up just a few times. The chain combines TRBV15 with TRBJ2-5; 11 bases are shared with TRBD2. This CDR3 contains 17 residues. V was clipped by 0 bases and J by 5 bases; unmatched bases: 8. CDR1 is LNHNV, CDR2 YYDKDF, per germline (reference sequence). CDR3 nucleotides: TGTGCCACCAGCAGAGATTTACTTAGCGGGGGGGCGGAGACCCAGTACTTC. This codes for CATSRDLLSGGAETQYF.

The chain uses TRBV10-1 and TRBJ2-7, with D perhaps being TRBD1 or TRBD2 (6 bases each). This CDR3 has 12 amino acids. CDR1 is WNHNN, CDR2 SYGVQD, per germline (reference sequence). With 8 bases removed from V and 0 bases from J, the gap between germline ends came to 8 bases. CDR3 region: CASSGASYEQYF. Here the CDR3 DNA reads TGCGCCAGCTCGGGGGCCTCCTACGAGCAGTACTTC.

The chain uses TRBV29-1 and TRBJ1-1, with D possibly matching TRBD1 (5 bases). CDR3 length: 13 residues. Germline V gene data show CDR1 as SQVTM and CDR2 as ANQGSEA. V gave up 4 bases and J gave up 4 bases, with 13 bases separating them. This CDR3 is CSVGSGRGTEAFF. The CDR3, as DNA: TGCAGCGTTGGATCAGGGAGGGGCACTGAAGCTTTCTTT.

The rearrangement uses TRBV20-1 and TRBJ2-3, with 9 bases matching TRBD2. Losses at the gene ends were 1 base for V and 6 bases for J; bases not matched to a gene: 8. Germline values: CDR1 DFQATT, CDR2 SNEGSKA (reference sequence). This CDR3 has 15 amino acids. The CDR3 bases are TGCAGTGCTAGAGGTCTAGCGGGGACGTTTGATACGCAGTATTTT. It specifies CSARGLAGTFDTQYF.

This clonotype came up a few times. V usage is TRBV6-1 and J usage is TRBJ2-3; 11 bases are shared with TRBD2. With 6 bases clipped from V and 3 bases from J, the junction kept 8 bases outside the gene matches. There are 16 residues in the CDR3. Germline loops: CDR1 MNHNS, CDR2 SASEGT. CDR3 in DNA: TGTGCCAGCAGCGACGCGGCTAGCGGGGGGACAGATACGCAGTATTTT. Amino acids: CASSDAASGGTDTQYF.